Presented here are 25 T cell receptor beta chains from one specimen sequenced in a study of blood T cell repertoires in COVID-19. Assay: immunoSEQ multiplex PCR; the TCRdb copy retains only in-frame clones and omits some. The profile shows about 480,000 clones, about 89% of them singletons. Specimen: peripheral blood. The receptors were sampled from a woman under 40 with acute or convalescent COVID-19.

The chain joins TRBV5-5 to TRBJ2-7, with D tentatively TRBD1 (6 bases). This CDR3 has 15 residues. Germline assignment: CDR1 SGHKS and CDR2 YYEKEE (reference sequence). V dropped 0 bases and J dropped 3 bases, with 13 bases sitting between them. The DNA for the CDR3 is TGTGCCAGCAGCTTGGCGACAGGTACCTTCTACGAGCAGTACTTC. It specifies CASSLATGTFYEQYF.

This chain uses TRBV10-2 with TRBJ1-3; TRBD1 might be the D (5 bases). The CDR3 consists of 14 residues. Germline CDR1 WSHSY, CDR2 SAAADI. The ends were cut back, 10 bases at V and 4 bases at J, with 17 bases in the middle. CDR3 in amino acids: CATLGDGAGNTIYF. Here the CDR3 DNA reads TGCGCCACCCTAGGGGATGGGGCCGGAAACACCATATATTTT.

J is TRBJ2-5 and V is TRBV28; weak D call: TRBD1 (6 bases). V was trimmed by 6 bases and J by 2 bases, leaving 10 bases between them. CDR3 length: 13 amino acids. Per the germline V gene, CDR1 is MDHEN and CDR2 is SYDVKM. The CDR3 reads CASSEGQQETQYF. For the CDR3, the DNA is TGTGCCAGCAGCGAGGGACAACAAGAGACCCAGTACTTC.

CDR3 nucleotides: TGTGCCGTACAACAGGGCAATTCACCCCTCCACTTT. Residues: CAVQQGNSPLHF. This chain connects TRBV6-5 to TRBJ1-6; D may be TRBD1 (6 bases). The CDR3 length is 12 residues. V was pared by 11 bases and J by 7 bases, with 12 bases between. Germline values: CDR1 MNHEY, CDR2 SVGAGI.

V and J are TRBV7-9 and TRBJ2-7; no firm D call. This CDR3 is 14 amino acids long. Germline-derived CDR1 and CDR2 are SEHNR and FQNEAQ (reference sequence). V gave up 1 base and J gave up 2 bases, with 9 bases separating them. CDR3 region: CASSLGGRTYEQYF. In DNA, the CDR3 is TGTGCCAGCAGCTTAGGAGGCCGGACCTACGAGCAGTACTTC.

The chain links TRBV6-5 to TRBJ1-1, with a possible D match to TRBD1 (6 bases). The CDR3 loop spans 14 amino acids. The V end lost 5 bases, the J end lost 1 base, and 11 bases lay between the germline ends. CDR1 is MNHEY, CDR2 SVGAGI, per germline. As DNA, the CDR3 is TGTGCCAGCAGTCAGGGGAGGGAGAACACTGAAGCTTTCTTT. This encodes CASSQGRENTEAFF.

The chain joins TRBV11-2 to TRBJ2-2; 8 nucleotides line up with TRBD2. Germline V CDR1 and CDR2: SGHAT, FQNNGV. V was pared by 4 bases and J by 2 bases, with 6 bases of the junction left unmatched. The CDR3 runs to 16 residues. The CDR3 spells CASSSRGGSNTGELFF. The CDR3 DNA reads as TGTGCCAGCAGCTCTCGGGGGGGAAGTAACACCGGGGAGCTGTTTTTT.

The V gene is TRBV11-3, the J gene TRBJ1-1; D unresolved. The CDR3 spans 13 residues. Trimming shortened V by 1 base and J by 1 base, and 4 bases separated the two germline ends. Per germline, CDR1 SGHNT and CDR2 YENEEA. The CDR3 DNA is TGTGCCAGCAGCTTAGTTAAGAACACTGAAGCTTTCTTT. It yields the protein CASSLVKNTEAFF.

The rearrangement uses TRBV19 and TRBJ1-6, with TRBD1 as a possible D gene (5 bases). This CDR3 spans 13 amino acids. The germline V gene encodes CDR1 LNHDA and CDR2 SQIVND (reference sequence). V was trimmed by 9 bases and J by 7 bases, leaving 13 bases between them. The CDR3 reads CASGGTPNSPLHF. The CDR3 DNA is TGTGCCAGCGGCGGGACGCCAAATTCACCCCTCCACTTT.

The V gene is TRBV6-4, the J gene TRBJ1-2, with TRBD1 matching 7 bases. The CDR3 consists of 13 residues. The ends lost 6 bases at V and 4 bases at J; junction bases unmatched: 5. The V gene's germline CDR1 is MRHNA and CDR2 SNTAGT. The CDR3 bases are TGTGCCAGCAGACAGGGGCTGAGCTATGGCTACACCTTC. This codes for CASRQGLSYGYTF.

CDR3: CASSPGRDRGYTF. DNA for the CDR3: TGCGCCAGCAGCCCGGGCAGGGATCGTGGCTACACCTTC. The chain combines TRBV5-1 with TRBJ1-2, with D perhaps TRBD1 (5 bases). The V gene lost 4 bases and the J gene lost 7 bases, with 14 bases spanning the gap. The CDR3 loop spans 13 amino acids. Germline V gene lookup returns CDR1 SGHRS and CDR2 YFSETQ.

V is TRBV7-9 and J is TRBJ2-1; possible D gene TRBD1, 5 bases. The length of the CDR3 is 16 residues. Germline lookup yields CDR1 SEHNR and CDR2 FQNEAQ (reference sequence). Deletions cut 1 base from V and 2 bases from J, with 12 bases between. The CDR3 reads CASSLERKGAYNEQFF. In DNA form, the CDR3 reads TGTGCCAGCAGCTTAGAACGAAAAGGGGCCTACAATGAGCAGTTCTTC.

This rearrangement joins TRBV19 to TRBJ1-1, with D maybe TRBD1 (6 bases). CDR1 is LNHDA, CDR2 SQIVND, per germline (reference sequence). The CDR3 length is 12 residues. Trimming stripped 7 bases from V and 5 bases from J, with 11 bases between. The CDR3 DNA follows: TGTGCCAGTAACAGGGATTGGACTGAAGCTTTCTTT. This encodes CASNRDWTEAFF.

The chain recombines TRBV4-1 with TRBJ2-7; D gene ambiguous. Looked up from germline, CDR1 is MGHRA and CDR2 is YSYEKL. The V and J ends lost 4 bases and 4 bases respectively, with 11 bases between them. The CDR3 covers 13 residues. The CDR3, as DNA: TGCGCCAGCAGCCTAAGTGTCAGTTACGAGCAGTACTTC. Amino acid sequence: CASSLSVSYEQYF.

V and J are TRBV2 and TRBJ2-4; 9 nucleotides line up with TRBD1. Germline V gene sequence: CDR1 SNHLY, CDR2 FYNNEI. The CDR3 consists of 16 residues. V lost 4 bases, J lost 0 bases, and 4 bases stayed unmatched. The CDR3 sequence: CASSAGTGLAKNIQYF. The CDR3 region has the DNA TGTGCCAGCAGTGCCGGGACAGGGTTAGCCAAAAACATTCAGTACTTC.

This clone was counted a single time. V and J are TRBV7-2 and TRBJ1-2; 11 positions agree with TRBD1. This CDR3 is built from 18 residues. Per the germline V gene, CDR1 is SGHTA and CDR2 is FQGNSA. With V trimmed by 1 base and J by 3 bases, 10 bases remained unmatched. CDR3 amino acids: CASSLGYLGTGGHYGYTF. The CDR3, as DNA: TGTGCCAGCAGCTTAGGCTATTTGGGGACAGGGGGTCACTATGGCTACACCTTC.

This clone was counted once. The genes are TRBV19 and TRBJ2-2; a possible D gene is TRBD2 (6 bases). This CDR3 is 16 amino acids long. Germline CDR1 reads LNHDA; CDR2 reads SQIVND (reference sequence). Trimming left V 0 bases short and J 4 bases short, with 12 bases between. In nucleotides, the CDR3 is TGTGCCAGTAGTATAGACCCGGGACTCATCACCGGGGAGCTGTTTTTT. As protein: CASSIDPGLITGELFF.

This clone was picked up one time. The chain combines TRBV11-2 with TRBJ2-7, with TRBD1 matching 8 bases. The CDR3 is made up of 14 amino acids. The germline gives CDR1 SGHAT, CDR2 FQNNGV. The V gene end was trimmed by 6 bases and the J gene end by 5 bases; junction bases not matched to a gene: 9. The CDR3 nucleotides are TGTGCCAGCAGTCGCGGGCAGGGGGCCCACGAGCAGTACTTC. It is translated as CASSRGQGAHEQYF.

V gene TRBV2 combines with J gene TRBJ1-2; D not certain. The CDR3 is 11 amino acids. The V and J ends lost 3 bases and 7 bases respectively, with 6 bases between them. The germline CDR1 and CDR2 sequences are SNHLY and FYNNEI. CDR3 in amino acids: CASSDRSGYTF. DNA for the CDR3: TGTGCCAGCAGTGACAGGTCTGGCTACACCTTC.

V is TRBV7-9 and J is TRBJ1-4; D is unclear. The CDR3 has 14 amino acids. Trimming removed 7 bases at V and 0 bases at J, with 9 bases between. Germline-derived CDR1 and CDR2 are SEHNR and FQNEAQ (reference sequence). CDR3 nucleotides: TGTGCCAGCACCCTAGATCCAACTAATGAAAAACTGTTTTTT. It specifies CASTLDPTNEKLFF.

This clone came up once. The CDR3, as DNA: TGTGCCAGCAGCCGCGGCCAAGAGACCCAGTACTTC. Translated, it gives CASSRGQETQYF. This sequence joins TRBV5-6 and TRBJ2-5, with no clear D. V was shortened by 4 bases and J by 1 base, with 5 bases between the two germline ends. Germline CDR1 reads SGHDT; CDR2 reads YYEEEE. The CDR3 spans 12 residues.

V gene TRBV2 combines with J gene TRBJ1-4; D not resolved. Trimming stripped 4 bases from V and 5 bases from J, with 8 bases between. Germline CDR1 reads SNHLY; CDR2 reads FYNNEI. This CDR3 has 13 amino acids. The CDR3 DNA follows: TGTGCCAGCAGTGTACAGTCGAATGAAAAACTGTTTTTT. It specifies CASSVQSNEKLFF. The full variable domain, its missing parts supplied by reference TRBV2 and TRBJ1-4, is EPEVTQTPSHQVTQMGQEVILRCVPISNHLYFYWYRQILGQKVEFLVSFYNNEISEKSEIFDDQFSVERPDGSNFTLKIRSTKLEDSAMYFCASSVQSNEKLFFGSGTQLSVL.

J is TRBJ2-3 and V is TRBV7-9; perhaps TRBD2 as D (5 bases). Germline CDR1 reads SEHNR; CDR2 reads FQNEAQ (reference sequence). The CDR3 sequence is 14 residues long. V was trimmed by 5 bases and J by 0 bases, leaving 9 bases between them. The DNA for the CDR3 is TGTGCCAGCAGCCAGAGCGGTAGCACAGATACGCAGTATTTT. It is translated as CASSQSGSTDTQYF. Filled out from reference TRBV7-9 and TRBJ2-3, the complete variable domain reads DTGVSQNPRHKITKRGQNVTFRCDPISEHNRLYWYRQTLGQGPEFLTYFQNEAQLEKSRLLSDRFSAERPKGSFSTLEIQRTEQGDSAMYLCASSQSGSTDTQYFGPGTRLTVL.

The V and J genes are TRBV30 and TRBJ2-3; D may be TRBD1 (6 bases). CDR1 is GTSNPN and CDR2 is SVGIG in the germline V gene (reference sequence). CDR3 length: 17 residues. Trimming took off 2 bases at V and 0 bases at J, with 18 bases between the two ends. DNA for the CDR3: TGTGCCTGGAGTCCCCCTTCGGGCAGGGGAAGCACAGATACGCAGTATTTT. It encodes CAWSPPSGRGSTDTQYF.

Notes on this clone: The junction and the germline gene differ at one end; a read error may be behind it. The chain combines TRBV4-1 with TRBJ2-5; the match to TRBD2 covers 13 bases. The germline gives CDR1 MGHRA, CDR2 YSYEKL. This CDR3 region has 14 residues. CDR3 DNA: TGCGCCAGCAGCCAAATGGGACTAGCGGGGCCCAGGGACTTC. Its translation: CASSQMGLAGPRDF.